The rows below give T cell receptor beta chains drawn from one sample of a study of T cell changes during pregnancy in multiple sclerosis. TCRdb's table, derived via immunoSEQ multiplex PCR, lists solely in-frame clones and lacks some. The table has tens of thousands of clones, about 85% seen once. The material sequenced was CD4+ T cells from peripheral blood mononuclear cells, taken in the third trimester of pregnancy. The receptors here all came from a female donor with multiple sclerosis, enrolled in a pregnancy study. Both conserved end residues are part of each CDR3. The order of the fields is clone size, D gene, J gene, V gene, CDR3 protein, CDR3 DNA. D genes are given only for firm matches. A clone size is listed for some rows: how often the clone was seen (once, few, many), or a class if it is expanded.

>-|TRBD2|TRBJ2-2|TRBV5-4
CASSPGTSRTGELFF
TGTGCCAGCAGCCCCGGGACTAGTCGCACCGGGGAGCTGTTTTTT
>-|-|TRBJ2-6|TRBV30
CAWSVTGSSGANVLTF
TGTGCCTGGAGTGTCACAGGGAGTTCTGGGGCCAACGTCCTGACTTTC
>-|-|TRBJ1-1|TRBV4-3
CASSQDYGVVNTEAFF
TGCGCCAGCAGCCAAGATTACGGGGTTGTGAACACTGAAGCTTTCTTT
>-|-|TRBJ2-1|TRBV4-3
CASSQDYLAHEQFF
TGCGCCAGCAGCCAAGATTACCTAGCGCATGAGCAGTTCTTC
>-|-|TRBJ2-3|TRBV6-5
CASSYSAGERTQYF
TGTGCCAGCAGTTACTCCGCCGGGGAACGTACGCAGTATTTT
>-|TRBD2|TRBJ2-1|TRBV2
CASSEQALGLAGAHNEQFF
TGTGCCAGCAGTGAACAGGCGCTTGGACTAGCGGGAGCCCACAATGAGCAGTTCTTC
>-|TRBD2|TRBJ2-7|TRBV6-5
CASSQERGSSYEQYF
TGTGCCAGCAGTCAGGAGCGGGGTTCCTCCTACGAGCAGTACTTC
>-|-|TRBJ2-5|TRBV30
CAWSVGYVETQYF
TGTGCCTGGAGTGTGGGCTATGTGGAGACCCAGTACTTC
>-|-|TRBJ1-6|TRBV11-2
CASSLQGTPLHF
TGTGCCAGCAGCTTACAGGGAACACCCCTCCACTTT
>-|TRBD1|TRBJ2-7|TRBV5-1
CASSLGQGREQYF
TGCGCCAGCAGCCTCGGACAGGGGCGCGAGCAGTACTTC
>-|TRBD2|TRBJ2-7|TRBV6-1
CASRPGLAGVREQYF
TGTGCCAGCAGGCCCGGACTAGCGGGAGTTCGGGAGCAGTACTTC
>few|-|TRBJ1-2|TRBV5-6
CASSLEQPYGYTF
TGTGCCAGCAGCTTGGAACAGCCCTATGGCTACACCTTC
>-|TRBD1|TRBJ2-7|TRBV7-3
CASSLIRWGSRRDRGTYEQYF
TGTGCCAGCAGCTTAATCCGGTGGGGGAGCAGGCGGGACAGGGGAACCTACGAGCAGTACTTC
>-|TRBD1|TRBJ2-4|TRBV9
CASSNRGLDIQYF
TGTGCCAGCAGTAATAGGGGGCTCGACATTCAGTACTTC
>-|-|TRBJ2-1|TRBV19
CASSISADNNEQFF
TGTGCCAGTAGTATCTCGGCAGACAACAATGAGCAGTTCTTC
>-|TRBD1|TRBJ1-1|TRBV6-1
CASSPVDRWAPAFF
TGTGCCAGCAGCCCTGTGGACAGGTGGGCCCCAGCTTTCTTT
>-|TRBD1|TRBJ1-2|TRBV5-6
CASSLRDRDYYGYTF
TGTGCCAGCAGCTTGAGGGACAGGGACTACTATGGCTACACCTTC
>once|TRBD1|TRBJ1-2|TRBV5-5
CASSLMRQGTRAYGYTF
TGTGCCAGCAGCTTGATGAGACAGGGTACACGGGCCTATGGCTACACCTTC
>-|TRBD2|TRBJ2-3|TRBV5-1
CASSLAQTSGNKDTQYF
TGCGCCAGCAGCTTGGCTCAAACCAGCGGGAATAAAGATACGCAGTATTTT
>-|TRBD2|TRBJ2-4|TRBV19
CASRTLAGGENIQYF
TGTGCCAGTAGAACCCTAGCGGGAGGAGAAAACATTCAGTACTTC
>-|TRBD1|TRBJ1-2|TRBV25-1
CASSDRDRPFYGYTF
TGTGCCAGCAGTGACCGGGACAGGCCCTTCTATGGCTACACCTTC
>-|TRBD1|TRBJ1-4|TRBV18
CASSLGTVDEKLFF
TGTGCCAGCTCACTTGGGACAGTTGATGAAAAACTGTTTTTT
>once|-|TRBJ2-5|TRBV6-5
CASSRTRGYTETQYF
TGTGCCAGCTCGCGCACCCGGGGATATACGGAGACCCAGTACTTC
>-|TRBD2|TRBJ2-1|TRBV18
CASSPGLADYNEQFF
TGTGCCAGCTCACCGGGACTAGCGGATTACAATGAGCAGTTCTTC
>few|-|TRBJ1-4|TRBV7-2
CASSPIRSGKLFF
TGTGCCAGCAGCCCAATTCGGTCGGGGAAACTGTTTTTT
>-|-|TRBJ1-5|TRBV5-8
CASSSRTEAKQPQHF
TGTGCCAGCAGCTCCAGGACAGAGGCGAAACAGCCCCAGCATTTT
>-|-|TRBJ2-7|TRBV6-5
CASRLNYEQYF
TGTGCCAGCAGACTAAACTACGAGCAGTACTTC
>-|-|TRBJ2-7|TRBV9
CASSVESVTYEQYF
TGTGCCAGCAGCGTAGAGTCAGTAACCTACGAGCAGTACTTC
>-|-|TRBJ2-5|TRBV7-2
CASSPGYGGRETQYF
TGTGCCAGCAGCCCCGGGTACGGGGGGCGGGAGACCCAGTACTTC
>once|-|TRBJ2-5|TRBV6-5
CASRDSWETQYF
TGTGCCAGCAGGGACTCATGGGAGACCCAGTACTTC
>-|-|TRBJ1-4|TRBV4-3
CASSQVDRNEKLFF
TGCGCCAGCAGCCAAGTGGACAGAAATGAAAAACTGTTTTTT
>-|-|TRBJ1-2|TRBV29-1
CSVINRGYTF
TGCAGCGTTATTAATCGGGGCTACACCTTC
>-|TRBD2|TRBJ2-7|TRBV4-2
CASSQGGLAETYEQYF
TGTGCCAGCAGCCAAGGGGGACTAGCGGAGACCTACGAGCAGTACTTC
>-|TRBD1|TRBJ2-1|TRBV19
CASRRQGRGHNEQFF
TGTGCCAGTAGGAGACAGGGAAGGGGACACAATGAGCAGTTCTTC
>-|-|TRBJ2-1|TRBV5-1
CASSLRGGGENYHGEQFF
TGCGCCAGCAGCTTGAGAGGAGGGGGCGAAAACTATCACGGTGAGCAGTTCTTC
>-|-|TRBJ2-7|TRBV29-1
CSVRGRGEQYF
TGCAGCGTTCGGGGGAGAGGGGAGCAGTACTTC
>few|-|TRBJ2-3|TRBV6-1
CATSQIAFRDTQYF
TGTGCCACCTCTCAAATAGCGTTCAGGGATACGCAGTATTTT
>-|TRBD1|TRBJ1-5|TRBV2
CASSDPGGGQPQHF
TGTGCCAGCAGTGATCCAGGGGGCGGGCAGCCCCAGCATTTT
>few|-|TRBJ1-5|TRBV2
CASSERQGSQPQHF
TGTGCCAGCAGTGAGAGGCAGGGCTCCCAGCCCCAGCATTTT
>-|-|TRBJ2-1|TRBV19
CASSQGSLHYNEQFF
TGTGCCAGTAGTCAGGGTTCCCTCCACTACAATGAGCAGTTCTTC